Below, 25 T cell receptor beta chains from the same sample are listed, as sequenced in a study of early T cells in non-severe SARS-CoV-2 infection. TCRdb re-analysed the 5' RACE reads in MiXCR, keeping a single row per CDR3 protein. The data contain about 71,000 distinct CDR3 sequences, roughly 13% of them singletons. Sample: whole blood. The receptors were gathered from an adult who was a healthcare worker with PCR-confirmed SARS-CoV-2 infection or an uninfected control (not recorded which).

This clonotype has a count of ten or more. This chain uses TRBV20-1 with TRBJ1-2, with TRBD1 as a possible D gene (5 bases). Deletions cut 5 bases from V and 0 bases from J, with 16 bases between. The CDR3 consists of 15 residues. In germline, CDR1 is DFQATT, CDR2 SNEGSKA (reference sequence). The CDR3 nucleotides are TGCAGTGCTGGGCTAGGGGCCGGAGCTAACTATGGCTACACCTTC. This encodes CSAGLGAGANYGYTF.

The table lists this clonotype with many counts. The V gene is TRBV6-6, the J gene TRBJ2-3; possible D gene TRBD2, 6 bases. CDR1 is MNHNY and CDR2 is SVGAGI in the germline V gene (reference sequence). The CDR3 covers 14 residues. Trimming removed 5 bases from V and 2 bases from J, with 11 bases in between. CDR3 coding DNA: TGTGCCAGCAGTAGGGAGGCAGACACAGATACGCAGTATTTT. It translates to CASSREADTDTQYF.

The rearrangement joins TRBV25-1 to TRBJ1-2; D is unclear. Germline CDR1 MGHDK, CDR2 SYGVNS. The CDR3 runs 11 residues. Trimming left V 4 bases short and J 8 bases short, with 8 bases between. The CDR3 nucleotides read TGTGCCAGCAGTGGGATTGGAGGCTACACCTTC. It encodes CASSGIGGYTF.

This clonotype was observed a few times. V is TRBV6-4 and J is TRBJ2-3; 8 nucleotides match TRBD2. Germline trimming cut 6 bases from V and 2 bases from J; bases unmatched to any gene: 10. The germline gives CDR1 MRHNA, CDR2 SNTAGT. This CDR3 has 16 amino acids. The CDR3 loop is CASRVPERGPTDTQYF. The CDR3 nucleotides are TGTGCCAGCAGGGTACCGGAGCGGGGGCCCACAGATACGCAGTATTTT.

This clonotype was seen more than once but under ten times. The chain carries TRBV6-5 and TRBJ1-1, with D maybe TRBD1 (6 bases). V lost 4 bases and J 3 bases, leaving 12 bases between the germline ends. CDR1 MNHEY and CDR2 SVGAGI come from the germline V gene. The CDR3 totals 14 residues. The CDR3 region is CASSLRGGDTEAFF. The CDR3 nucleotides read TGTGCCAGCAGTTTGAGAGGGGGGGACACTGAAGCTTTCTTT.

This clonotype was seen only a few times. The chain combines TRBV28 with TRBJ1-2, with 7 nucleotides matching TRBD1. Germline loops: CDR1 MDHEN, CDR2 SYDVKM. The junction had 7 bases not matched to a gene; V was cut back by 7 bases and J by 8 bases. The CDR3 contains 12 residues. DNA for the CDR3: TGTGCCAGCATCGAGGGACAGATAGGCTACACCTTC. This translates into CASIEGQIGYTF.

This clonotype was counted only a few times. The chain has TRBV20-1 and TRBJ1-4; 7 nucleotides agree with TRBD1. J was trimmed by 3 bases and V by 1 base; bases with no gene match: 5. From germline, CDR1 is DFQATT and CDR2 SNEGSKA (reference sequence). The CDR3 length is 15 residues. CDR3 DNA: TGCAGTGCTAGAGCACGGGACAGATCTAATGAAAAACTGTTTTTT. Amino acid sequence: CSARARDRSNEKLFF.

This clonotype was observed a few times. The chain links TRBV5-1 to TRBJ2-7; the match to TRBD1 covers 9 bases. The V gene's germline CDR1 is SGHRS and CDR2 YFSETQ. V was pared by 0 bases and J by 7 bases, with 8 bases of the junction left unmatched. The CDR3 length is 15 residues. CDR3 sequence (DNA): TGCGCCAGCAGCTTGGCCGGGACAGGGTTTCGAGAGCAGTACTTC. This translates into CASSLAGTGFREQYF. Combining the CDR3 with reference TRBV5-1 and TRBJ2-7 gives the whole variable domain KAGVTQTPRYLIKTRGQQVTLSCSPISGHRSVSWYQQTPGQGLQFLFEYFSETQRNKGNFPGRFSGRQFSNSRSEMNVSTLELGDSALYLCASSLAGTGFREQYFGPGTRLTVT.

The rearrangement uses TRBV20-1 and TRBJ1-1; no clear D. The CDR3 length is 12 residues. The V gene lost 5 bases and the J gene lost 0 bases, with 7 bases spanning the gap. From germline, CDR1 is DFQATT and CDR2 SNEGSKA (reference sequence). The CDR3 sequence is CSARPMNTEAFF. CDR3 in DNA: TGCAGTGCTCGGCCTATGAACACTGAAGCTTTCTTT.

The V gene is TRBV12-3 or TRBV12-4, the J gene TRBJ2-5, with 7 positions matching TRBD1. With 6 bases clipped from V and 1 base from J, the junction kept 5 bases outside the gene matches. The CDR3 runs 14 residues. In DNA, the CDR3 is TGTGCCAGCAGCTCACGACAGGGCCAAGAGACCCAGTACTTC. Its protein is CASSSRQGQETQYF.

The chain links TRBV9 to TRBJ2-3, with 8 bases aligning to TRBD2. The V gene end was trimmed by 3 bases and the J gene end by 4 bases; junction bases not matched to a gene: 4. CDR1 and CDR2 from the germline V gene are SGDLS and YYNGEE. The length of the CDR3 is 14 residues. The CDR3 DNA is TGTGCCAGCAGCGATCGGGGGGGCCCAGATACGCAGTATTTT. This sequence encodes CASSDRGGPDTQYF.

J is TRBJ1-4 and V is TRBV18; D is possibly TRBD1 (5 bases). The ends were cut back, 0 bases at V and 7 bases at J, with 12 bases in the middle. This CDR3 has 15 amino acids. The germline V gene encodes CDR1 KGHSH and CDR2 LQKENI. CDR3 protein: CASSPPAGGGEKLFF. The CDR3 region has the DNA TGTGCCAGCTCACCACCAGCGGGTGGGGGTGAAAAACTGTTTTTT. The full variable domain, with the rest looked up from reference TRBV18 and TRBJ1-4, is NAGVMQNPRHLVRRRGQEARLRCSPMKGHSHVYWYRQLPEEGLKFMVYLQKENIIDESGMPKERFSAEFPKEGPSILRIQQVVRGDSAAYFCASSPPAGGGEKLFFGSGTQLSVL.

V gene TRBV27 combines with J gene TRBJ2-2, with 10 nucleotides matching TRBD2. The length of the CDR3 is 14 residues. Germline CDR1 and CDR2: MNHEY and SMNVEV (reference sequence). Germline trimming cut 4 bases from V and 9 bases from J; bases unmatched to any gene: 5. The CDR3 DNA sequence: TGTGCCAGCAGTTACCTAGCGGGGGCTCGGGAGCTGTTTTTT. It specifies CASSYLAGARELFF.

This chain links TRBV6-1 with TRBJ1-2; D perhaps matches TRBD1 (5 bases). Germline V gene sequence: CDR1 MNHNS, CDR2 SASEGT. This CDR3 contains 12 residues. The germline V and J ends were trimmed by 8 bases and 2 bases, with 9 bases remaining between them. The CDR3: CASLWDNYGYTF. The CDR3 nucleotides are TGTGCCAGCCTCTGGGACAACTATGGCTACACCTTC.

This clonotype was detected a few times. The J gene is TRBJ1-5, the V gene TRBV5-6; D is uncertain. Germline V gene lookup returns CDR1 SGHDT and CDR2 YYEEEE. CDR3 size: 12 residues. V lost 4 bases to trimming and J lost 7 bases, with 9 bases between them. CDR3 region: CASSLRSQPQHF. CDR3 DNA: TGTGCCAGCAGCCTGCGCAGCCAGCCCCAGCATTTT.

This clonotype was detected only a few times. This chain uses TRBV6-1 with TRBJ2-7; D gene uncertain. The CDR3 has 13 residues. V gave up 6 bases and J gave up 7 bases, with 16 bases separating them. Looked up from germline, CDR1 is MNHNS and CDR2 is SASEGT. The CDR3 DNA sequence: TGTGCCAGCAGCAAGGAGACCTTGGGGGAGCAGTACTTC. This codes for CASSKETLGEQYF.

The V and J genes are TRBV5-1 and TRBJ2-7, with D possibly being TRBD2 (6 bases). Looked up from germline, CDR1 is SGHRS and CDR2 is YFSETQ. This CDR3 contains 15 residues. The ends were cut back, 7 bases at V and 0 bases at J, with 17 bases in the middle. The CDR3 DNA is TGCGCCAGCGATGGAGGGGCTCGATCCTCCTACGAGCAGTACTTC. It encodes CASDGGARSSYEQYF.

The V and J genes are TRBV4-1 and TRBJ1-5, with TRBD1 matching 7 bases. The CDR3 is made up of 14 amino acids. CDR1 and CDR2 from the germline V gene are MGHRA and YSYEKL. J was trimmed by 7 bases and V by 4 bases; bases with no gene match: 7. Here the CDR3 DNA reads TGCGCCAGCAGCCCGTACAGGGGCGACCAGCCCCAGCATTTT. Protein product: CASSPYRGDQPQHF.

This clonotype was counted a few times. This sequence joins TRBV19 and TRBJ2-1, with 10 bases aligning to TRBD2. Germline trimming cut 5 bases from V and 10 bases from J; bases unmatched to any gene: 8. CDR1 and CDR2 (germline): LNHDA, SQIVND (reference sequence). The CDR3 extends over 14 amino acids. CDR3 sequence: CASSSSGGLVEQFF. The CDR3 coding sequence is TGTGCCAGTAGTTCTAGCGGGGGACTTGTAGAGCAGTTCTTC.

The rearrangement links TRBV6-5 to TRBJ2-5; 7 nucleotides line up with TRBD2. Trimming cost V 1 base and J 1 base; bases outside gene matches: 3. The germline V gene has CDR1 MNHEY and CDR2 SVGAGI. The CDR3 spans 15 residues. The CDR3 is CASSYWGGIQETQYF. The DNA for the CDR3 is TGTGCCAGCAGTTACTGGGGAGGGATCCAAGAGACCCAGTACTTC.

This chain joins TRBV5-4 and TRBJ1-2; the D is unclear. This CDR3 is 11 amino acids long. Germline CDR1 SGHNT, CDR2 YYREEE (reference sequence). With 3 bases removed from V and 5 bases from J, the gap between germline ends came to 5 bases. The CDR3 DNA reads TGTGCCAGCAGCTCTTCATATGGCTACACCTTC. The encoded protein is CASSSSYGYTF. Supplemented by reference TRBV5-4 and TRBJ1-2, the full variable domain reads ETGVTQSPTHLIKTRGQQVTLRCSSQSGHNTVSWYQQALGQGPQFIFQYYREEENGRGNFPPRFSGLQFPNYSSELNVNALELDDSALYLCASSSSYGYTFGSGTRLTVV.

The chain joins TRBV20-1 to TRBJ1-2, with no clear D. Trimming shortened V by 6 bases and J by 4 bases, and 15 bases separated the two germline ends. Germline V gives CDR1 DFQATT, CDR2 SNEGSKA (reference sequence). The CDR3 loop spans 13 amino acids. The CDR3 region has the DNA TGCAGTGCCTGGCCAGTGGGCAGCTATGGCTACACCTTC. This encodes CSAWPVGSYGYTF.

This chain uses TRBV15 with TRBJ2-5; D possibly corresponds to TRBD1 (6 bases). The CDR3 length is 15 residues. Trimming removed 5 bases from V and 1 base from J, with 14 bases in between. Germline assignment: CDR1 LNHNV and CDR2 YYDKDF (reference sequence). CDR3 amino acids: CATSVDPGVQETQYF. The CDR3 region has the DNA TGTGCCACCAGCGTTGACCCAGGGGTCCAAGAGACCCAGTACTTC.

This clonotype was found many times. CDR3 bases: TGTGCCAGCGCGGGGGGCGAGGTTATGGGACGAGTCCCCCAGCATTTT. It is translated as CASAGGEVMGRVPQHF. This sequence joins TRBV28 and TRBJ1-5; D is possibly TRBD1 (6 bases). Trimming removed 8 bases at V and 10 bases at J, with 27 bases between. Per the germline V gene, CDR1 is MDHEN and CDR2 is SYDVKM. The CDR3 length is 16 residues.

This clonotype was recorded at least ten times. J is TRBJ2-7 and V is TRBV7-2; D remains ambiguous. Germline assignment: CDR1 SGHTA and CDR2 FQGNSA. The CDR3 sequence is 14 residues long. V lost 2 bases and J lost 1, with 9 bases in between. The CDR3, as DNA: TGTGCCAGCAGCTTATTTGGTATTTCCTACGAGCAGTACTTC. Encoded protein: CASSLFGISYEQYF. Supplemented by reference TRBV7-2 and TRBJ2-7, the full variable domain reads GAGVSQSPSNKVTEKGKDVELRCDPISGHTALYWYRQSLGQGLEFLIYFQGNSAPDKSGLPSDRFSAERTGGSVSTLTIQRTQQEDSAVYLCASSLFGISYEQYFGPGTRLTVT.